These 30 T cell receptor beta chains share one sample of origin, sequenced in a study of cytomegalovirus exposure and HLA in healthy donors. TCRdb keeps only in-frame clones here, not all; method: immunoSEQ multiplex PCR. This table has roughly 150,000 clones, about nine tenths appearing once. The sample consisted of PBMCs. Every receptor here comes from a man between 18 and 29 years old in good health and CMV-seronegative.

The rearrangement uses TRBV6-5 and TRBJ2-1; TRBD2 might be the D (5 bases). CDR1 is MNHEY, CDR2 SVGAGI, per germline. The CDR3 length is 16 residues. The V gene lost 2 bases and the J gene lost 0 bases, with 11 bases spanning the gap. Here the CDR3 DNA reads TGTGCCAGCAGTTACGTCCCGGGGAGCTCCTACAATGAGCAGTTCTTC. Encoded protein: CASSYVPGSSYNEQFF.

CDR3 loop: CAISEPGKRSGNTIYF. The CDR3 nucleotides are TGTGCCATCAGTGAGCCCGGGAAACGCTCTGGAAACACCATATATTTT. The chain combines TRBV10-3 with TRBJ1-3; D is unresolved. Germline lookup yields CDR1 ENHRY and CDR2 SYGVKD. The V gene lost 2 bases and the J gene lost 0 bases, with 11 bases spanning the gap. This CDR3 spans 16 amino acids.

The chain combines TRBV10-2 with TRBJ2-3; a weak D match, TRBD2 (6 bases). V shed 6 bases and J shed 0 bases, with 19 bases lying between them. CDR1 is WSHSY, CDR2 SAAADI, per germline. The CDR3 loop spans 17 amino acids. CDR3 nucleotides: TGCGCCAGCAGCCACGAGGTGGTAGCGGCTAGCACAGATACGCAGTATTTT. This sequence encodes CASSHEVVAASTDTQYF.

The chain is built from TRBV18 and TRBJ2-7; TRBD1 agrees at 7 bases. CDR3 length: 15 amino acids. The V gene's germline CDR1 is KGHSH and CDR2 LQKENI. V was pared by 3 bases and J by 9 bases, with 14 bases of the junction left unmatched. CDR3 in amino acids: CASSPRQGLGKAQYF. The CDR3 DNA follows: TGTGCCAGCTCACCTCGACAGGGCCTAGGAAAAGCGCAGTACTTC.

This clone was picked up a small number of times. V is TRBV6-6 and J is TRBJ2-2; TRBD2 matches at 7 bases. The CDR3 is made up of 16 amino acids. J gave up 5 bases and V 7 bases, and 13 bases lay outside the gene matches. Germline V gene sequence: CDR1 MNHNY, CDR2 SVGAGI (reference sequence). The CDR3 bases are TGTGCCAGCACCCCACGGGGGGAAAGACGAACCGGGGAGCTGTTTTTT. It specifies CASTPRGERRTGELFF.

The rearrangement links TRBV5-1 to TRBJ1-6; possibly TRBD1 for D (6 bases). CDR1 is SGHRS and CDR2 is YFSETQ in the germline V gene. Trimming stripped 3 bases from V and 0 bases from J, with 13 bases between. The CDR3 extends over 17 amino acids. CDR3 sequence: CASSSGTPSSYNSPLHF. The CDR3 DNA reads TGCGCCAGCAGCTCCGGGACACCGAGCTCCTATAATTCACCCCTCCACTTT.

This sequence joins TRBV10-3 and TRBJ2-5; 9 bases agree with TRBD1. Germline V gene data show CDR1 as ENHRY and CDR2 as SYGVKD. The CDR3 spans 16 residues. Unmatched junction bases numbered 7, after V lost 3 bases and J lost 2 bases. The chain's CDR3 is CAISDQPGTGQETQYF. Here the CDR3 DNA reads TGTGCCATCAGTGACCAACCCGGGACAGGGCAAGAGACCCAGTACTTC.

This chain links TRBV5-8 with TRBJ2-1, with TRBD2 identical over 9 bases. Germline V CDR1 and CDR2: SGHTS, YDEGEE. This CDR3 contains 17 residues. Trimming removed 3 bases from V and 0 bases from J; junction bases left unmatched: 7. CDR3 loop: CASSSALAGFSYNEQFF. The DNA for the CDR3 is TGTGCCAGCAGCTCGGCACTAGCGGGCTTCTCCTACAATGAGCAGTTCTTC.

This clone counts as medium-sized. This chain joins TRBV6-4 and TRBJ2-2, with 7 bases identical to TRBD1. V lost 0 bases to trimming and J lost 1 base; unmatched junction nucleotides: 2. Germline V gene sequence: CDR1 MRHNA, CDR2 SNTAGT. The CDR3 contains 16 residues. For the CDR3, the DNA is TGTGCCAGCAGTGACTCTAGACAGGGGAACACCGGGGAGCTGTTTTTT. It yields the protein CASSDSRQGNTGELFF.

CDR3 in amino acids: CASSQDRAMNTEAFF. The CDR3 nucleotides read TGCGCCAGCAGCCAAGACAGGGCCATGAACACTGAAGCTTTCTTT. The chain has TRBV4-1 and TRBJ1-1; perhaps TRBD1 as D (5 bases). Germline V lookup: CDR1 MGHRA, CDR2 YSYEKL. With 0 bases removed from V and 0 bases from J, the gap between germline ends came to 8 bases. There are 15 residues in the CDR3.

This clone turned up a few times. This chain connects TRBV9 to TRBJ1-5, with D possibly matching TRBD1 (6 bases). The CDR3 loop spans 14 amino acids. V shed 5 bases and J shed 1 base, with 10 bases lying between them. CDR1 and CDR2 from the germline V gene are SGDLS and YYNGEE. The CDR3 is CASSTGLSNQPQHF. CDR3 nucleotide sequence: TGTGCCAGCAGTACAGGGCTGAGCAATCAGCCCCAGCATTTT.

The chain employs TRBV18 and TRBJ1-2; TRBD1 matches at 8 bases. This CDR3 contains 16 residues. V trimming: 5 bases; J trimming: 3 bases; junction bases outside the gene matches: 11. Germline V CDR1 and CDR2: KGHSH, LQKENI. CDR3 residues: CASSTGQGRVHYGYTF. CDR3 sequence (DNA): TGTGCCAGCTCAACTGGACAGGGACGGGTCCACTATGGCTACACCTTC.

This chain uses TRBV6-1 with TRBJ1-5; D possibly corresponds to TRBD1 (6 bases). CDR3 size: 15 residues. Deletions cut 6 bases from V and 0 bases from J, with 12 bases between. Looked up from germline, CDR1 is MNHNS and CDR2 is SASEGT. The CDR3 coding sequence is TGTGCCAGCAGCGGAGGACAGACTAGCAATCAGCCCCAGCATTTT. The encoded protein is CASSGGQTSNQPQHF.

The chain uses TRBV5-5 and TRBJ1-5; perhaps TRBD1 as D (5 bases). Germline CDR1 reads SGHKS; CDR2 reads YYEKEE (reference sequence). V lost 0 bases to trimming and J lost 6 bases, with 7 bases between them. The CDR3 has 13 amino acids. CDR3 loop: CASSLARAQPQHF. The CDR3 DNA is TGTGCCAGCAGCTTGGCCAGGGCTCAGCCCCAGCATTTT.

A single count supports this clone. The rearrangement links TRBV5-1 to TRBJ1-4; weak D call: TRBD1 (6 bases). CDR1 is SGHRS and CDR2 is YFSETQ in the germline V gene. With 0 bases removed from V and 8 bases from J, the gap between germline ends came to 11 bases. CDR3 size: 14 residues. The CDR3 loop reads CASSLDRVTEKLFF. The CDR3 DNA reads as TGCGCCAGCAGCTTGGACAGGGTAACGGAAAAACTGTTTTTT.

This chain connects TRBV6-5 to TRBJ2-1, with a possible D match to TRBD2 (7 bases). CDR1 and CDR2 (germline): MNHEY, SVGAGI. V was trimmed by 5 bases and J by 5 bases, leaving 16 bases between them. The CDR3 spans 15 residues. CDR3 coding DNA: TGTGCCAGCAGTCCTGGGAGGGGGTTTGACAATGAGCAGTTCTTC. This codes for CASSPGRGFDNEQFF.

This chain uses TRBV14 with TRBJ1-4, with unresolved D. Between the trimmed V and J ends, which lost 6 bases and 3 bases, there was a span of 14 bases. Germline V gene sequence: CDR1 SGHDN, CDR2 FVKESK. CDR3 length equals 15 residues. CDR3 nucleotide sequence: TGTGCCAGCAGAAAGACTGGCTTGGCTAATGAAAAACTGTTTTTT. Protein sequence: CASRKTGLANEKLFF. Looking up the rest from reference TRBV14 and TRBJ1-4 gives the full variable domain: EAGVTQFPSHSVIEKGQTVTLRCDPISGHDNLYWYRRVMGKEIKFLLHFVKESKQDESGMPNNRFLAERTGGTYSTLKVQPAELEDSGVYFCASRKTGLANEKLFFGSGTQLSVL.

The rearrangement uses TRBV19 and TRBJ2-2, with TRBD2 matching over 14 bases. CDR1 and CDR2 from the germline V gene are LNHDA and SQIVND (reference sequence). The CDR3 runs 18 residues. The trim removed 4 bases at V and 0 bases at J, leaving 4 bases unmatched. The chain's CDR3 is CASSTGTSGGANTGELFF. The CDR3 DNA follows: TGTGCCAGTAGTACCGGGACTAGCGGGGGAGCGAACACCGGGGAGCTGTTTTTT.

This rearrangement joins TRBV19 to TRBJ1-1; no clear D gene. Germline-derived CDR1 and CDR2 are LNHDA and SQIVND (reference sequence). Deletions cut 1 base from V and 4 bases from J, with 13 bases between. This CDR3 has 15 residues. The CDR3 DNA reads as TGTGCCAGTAGTATAGGCGAGTTTTACGGCACTGAAGCTTTCTTT. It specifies CASSIGEFYGTEAFF.

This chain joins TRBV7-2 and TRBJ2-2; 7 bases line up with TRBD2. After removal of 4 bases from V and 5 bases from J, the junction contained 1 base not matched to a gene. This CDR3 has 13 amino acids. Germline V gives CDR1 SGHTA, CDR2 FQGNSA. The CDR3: CASSSGGTGELFF. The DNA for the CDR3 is TGTGCCAGCAGCTCGGGGGGAACCGGGGAGCTGTTTTTT. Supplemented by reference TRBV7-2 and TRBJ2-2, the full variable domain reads GAGVSQSPSNKVTEKGKDVELRCDPISGHTALYWYRQSLGQGLEFLIYFQGNSAPDKSGLPSDRFSAERTGGSVSTLTIQRTQQEDSAVYLCASSSGGTGELFFGEGSRLTVL.

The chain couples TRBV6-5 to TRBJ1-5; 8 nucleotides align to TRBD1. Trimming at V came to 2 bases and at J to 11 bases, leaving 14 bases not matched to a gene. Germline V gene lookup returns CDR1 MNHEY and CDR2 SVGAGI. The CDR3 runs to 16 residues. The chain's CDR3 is CASSYAYPQGEEAQHF. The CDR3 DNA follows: TGTGCCAGCAGTTACGCCTACCCACAGGGGGAGGAAGCCCAGCATTTT.

The CDR3 loop is CASSPGLSNQPQHF. The CDR3 DNA reads as TGTGCCAGCAGTCCGGGATTGAGCAATCAGCCCCAGCATTTT. The chain has TRBV27 and TRBJ1-5; D is ambiguous. Germline loops: CDR1 MNHEY, CDR2 SMNVEV (reference sequence). The ends were cut back, 5 bases at V and 1 base at J, with 9 bases in the middle. This CDR3 is 14 amino acids long.

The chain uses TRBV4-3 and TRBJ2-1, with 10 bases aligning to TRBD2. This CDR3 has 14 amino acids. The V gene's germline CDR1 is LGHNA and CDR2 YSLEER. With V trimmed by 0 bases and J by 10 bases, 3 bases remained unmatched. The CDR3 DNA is TGCGCCAGCAGCCAAGAAGGGACTAGCGCCGAGCAGTTCTTC. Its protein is CASSQEGTSAEQFF.

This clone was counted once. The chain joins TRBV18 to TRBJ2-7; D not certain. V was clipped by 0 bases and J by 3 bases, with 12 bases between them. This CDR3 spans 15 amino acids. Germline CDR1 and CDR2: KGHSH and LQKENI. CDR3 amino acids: CASSPPNTEGYEQYF. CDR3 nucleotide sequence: TGTGCCAGCTCACCACCTAACACAGAAGGCTACGAGCAGTACTTC.

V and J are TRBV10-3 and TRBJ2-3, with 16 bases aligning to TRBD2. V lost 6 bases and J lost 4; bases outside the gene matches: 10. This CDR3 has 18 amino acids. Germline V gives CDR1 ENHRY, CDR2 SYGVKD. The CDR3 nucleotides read TGTGCCATCAGAAGAGGGACTAGCGGGAGGGCCGGGTCAGATACGCAGTATTTT. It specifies CAIRRGTSGRAGSDTQYF.

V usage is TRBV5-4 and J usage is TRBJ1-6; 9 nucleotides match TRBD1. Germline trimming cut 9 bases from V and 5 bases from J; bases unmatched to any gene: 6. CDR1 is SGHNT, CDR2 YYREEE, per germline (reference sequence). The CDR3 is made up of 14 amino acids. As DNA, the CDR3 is TGTGCCACCAAGGACAGGGGAAATAATTCACCCCTCCACTTT. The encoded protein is CATKDRGNNSPLHF. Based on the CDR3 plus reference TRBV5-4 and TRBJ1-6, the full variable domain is ETGVTQSPTHLIKTRGQQVTLRCSSQSGHNTVSWYQQALGQGPQFIFQYYREEENGRGNFPPRFSGLQFPNYSSELNVNALELDDSALYLCATKDRGNNSPLHFGNGTRLTVT.

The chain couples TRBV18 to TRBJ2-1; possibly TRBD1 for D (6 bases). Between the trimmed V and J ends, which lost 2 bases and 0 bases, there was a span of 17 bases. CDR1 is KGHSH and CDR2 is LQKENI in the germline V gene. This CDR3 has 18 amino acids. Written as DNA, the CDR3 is TGTGCCAGCTCACCAGACAGGCGCCGTGACTACTCCTACAATGAGCAGTTCTTC. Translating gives CASSPDRRRDYSYNEQFF.

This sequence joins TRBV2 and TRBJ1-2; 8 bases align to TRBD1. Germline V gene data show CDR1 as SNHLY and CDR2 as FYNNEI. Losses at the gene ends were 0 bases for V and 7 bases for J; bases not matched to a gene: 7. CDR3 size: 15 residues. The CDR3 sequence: CASSEARDRGTGYTF. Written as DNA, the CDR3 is TGTGCCAGCAGTGAAGCGAGAGACAGGGGTACTGGCTACACCTTC. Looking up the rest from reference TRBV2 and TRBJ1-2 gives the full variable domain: EPEVTQTPSHQVTQMGQEVILRCVPISNHLYFYWYRQILGQKVEFLVSFYNNEISEKSEIFDDQFSVERPDGSNFTLKIRSTKLEDSAMYFCASSEARDRGTGYTFGSGTRLTVV.

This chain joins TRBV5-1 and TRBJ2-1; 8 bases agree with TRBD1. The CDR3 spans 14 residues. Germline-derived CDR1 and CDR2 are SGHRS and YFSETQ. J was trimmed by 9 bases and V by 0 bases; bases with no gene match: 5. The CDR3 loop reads CASSLAGQGGEQFF. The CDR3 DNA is TGCGCCAGCAGCTTGGCCGGACAGGGAGGTGAGCAGTTCTTC.

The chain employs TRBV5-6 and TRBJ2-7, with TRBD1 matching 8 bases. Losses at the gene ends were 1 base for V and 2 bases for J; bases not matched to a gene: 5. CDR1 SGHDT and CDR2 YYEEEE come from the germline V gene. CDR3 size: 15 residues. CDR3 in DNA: TGTGCCAGCAGCTTGCTGGACAGGGCTACCTACGAGCAGTACTTC. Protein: CASSLLDRATYEQYF.